This entry lists 26 T cell receptor beta chains sequenced from one sample in a study of T cell responses to AZD1222 COVID-19 vaccine. The protocol was immunoSEQ multiplex PCR, while the TCRdb copy is restricted to in-frame clones and leaves out a portion. The table has 130,000 to 150,000 clones, 91% seen once. Sequencing used peripheral blood, obtained on day 0 of AZD1222 vaccination. Every receptor here comes from an adult in good health.

The V call is TRBV10-3, the J call TRBJ2-5, with D unresolved. Germline V gives CDR1 ENHRY, CDR2 SYGVKD. The CDR3 sequence is 15 residues long. Trimming stripped 0 bases from V and 2 bases from J, with 10 bases between. This CDR3 is CAISESIGVQETQYF. The DNA for the CDR3 is TGTGCCATCAGTGAGTCGATAGGTGTGCAAGAGACCCAGTACTTC.

CDR3 DNA sequence: TGTGCCAGCAGCCTCAAACCGGGACAGGGTACCGATCAGCCCCAGCATTTT. Residues: CASSLKPGQGTDQPQHF. The chain has TRBV7-8 and TRBJ1-5; 9 nucleotides agree with TRBD1. With V trimmed by 5 bases and J by 5 bases, 13 bases remained unmatched. Germline V lookup: CDR1 SGHVS, CDR2 FQNEAQ. This CDR3 comprises 17 residues.

The chain couples TRBV5-8 to TRBJ1-5; D is uncertain. The CDR3 runs to 13 residues. The germline gives CDR1 SGHTS, CDR2 YDEGEE. V was cut by 2 bases and J by 7 bases, with 10 bases left in between. Here the CDR3 reads CASSFLKEQPQHF. The DNA of the CDR3 is TGTGCCAGCAGCTTTTTGAAAGAGCAGCCCCAGCATTTT.

The chain uses TRBV2 and TRBJ2-1; a weak D match, TRBD2 (5 bases). Trimming pared 5 bases from V and 8 bases from J, leaving 10 bases between. The CDR3 is made up of 12 amino acids. From germline, CDR1 is SNHLY and CDR2 FYNNEI. This CDR3 reads CASSRGIDEQFF. The CDR3 nucleotides read TGTGCCAGCAGTCGAGGGATAGATGAGCAGTTCTTC.

This chain connects TRBV7-9 to TRBJ1-5; D gene uncertain. The CDR3 has 13 residues. Per the germline V gene, CDR1 is SEHNR and CDR2 is FQNEAQ (reference sequence). V lost 4 bases, J lost 7 bases, and 11 bases lay in between. CDR3 amino acids: CASSYLTGQPQHF. DNA for the CDR3: TGTGCCAGCAGCTACCTGACTGGGCAGCCCCAGCATTTT.

This chain uses TRBV5-1 with TRBJ1-1; D ambiguous. This CDR3 has 13 amino acids. Germline V gives CDR1 SGHRS, CDR2 YFSETQ. Trimming cost V 3 bases and J 0 bases, with 6 bases left between them. The CDR3 nucleotides are TGCGCCAGCAGCTCACAAGTGAACACTGAAGCTTTCTTT. Protein sequence: CASSSQVNTEAFF.

The chain employs TRBV11-2 and TRBJ1-6; the D is unclear. This CDR3 is built from 15 residues. The germline V gene encodes CDR1 SGHAT and CDR2 FQNNGV. The germline V and J ends were trimmed by 0 bases and 9 bases, with 12 bases remaining between them. CDR3 region: CASSLEGRTGSPLHF. The CDR3 bases are TGTGCCAGCAGCTTAGAGGGCAGGACGGGTTCACCCCTCCACTTT.

This rearrangement joins TRBV24-1 to TRBJ2-3, with TRBD1 matching over 7 bases. Germline V gene sequence: CDR1 KGHDR, CDR2 SFDVKD. V was pared by 3 bases and J by 0 bases, with 5 bases of the junction left unmatched. The CDR3 is made up of 16 amino acids. The CDR3 is CATSDVGGLSTDTQYF. Here the CDR3 DNA reads TGTGCCACCAGTGATGTAGGGGGCCTTAGCACAGATACGCAGTATTTT.

The V call is TRBV4-3, the J call TRBJ1-6; 7 bases are a match to TRBD1. From germline, CDR1 is LGHNA and CDR2 YSLEER. Trimming removed 4 bases from V and 8 bases from J; junction bases left unmatched: 5. There are 14 residues in the CDR3. The CDR3 sequence: CASSPGTDYSPLHF. The CDR3 bases are TGCGCCAGCAGCCCCGGGACAGATTATTCACCCCTCCACTTT.

The chain carries TRBV11-2 and TRBJ1-4; D may be TRBD1 (5 bases). The CDR3 has 15 residues. V was pared by 5 bases and J by 8 bases, with 18 bases between. Germline loops: CDR1 SGHAT, CDR2 FQNNGV. The CDR3 bases are TGTGCCAGCAGCCCTAGTGGGGGTGATGGAGAAAAACTGTTTTTT. Residues: CASSPSGGDGEKLFF. The full variable domain, with the rest looked up from reference TRBV11-2 and TRBJ1-4, is EAGVAQSPRYKIIEKRQSVAFWCNPISGHATLYWYQQILGQGPKLLIQFQNNGVVDDSQLPKDRFSAERLKGVDSTLKIQPAKLEDSAVYLCASSPSGGDGEKLFFGSGTQLSVL.

The count of this clone is one. This rearrangement joins TRBV11-2 to TRBJ2-3; the match to TRBD1 covers 10 bases. With V trimmed by 7 bases and J by 8 bases, 15 bases remained unmatched. CDR1 is SGHAT, CDR2 FQNNGV, per germline. CDR3 length equals 16 residues. The CDR3 DNA reads TGTGCCAGCAACCCGACCGGGACAGGGGCCGCAGGTACGCAGTATTTT. It specifies CASNPTGTGAAGTQYF.

This chain uses TRBV19 with TRBJ1-5; 9 bases fit TRBD1. This CDR3 contains 13 residues. The junction had 7 bases not matched to a gene; V was cut back by 11 bases and J by 5 bases. CDR1 is LNHDA and CDR2 is SQIVND in the germline V gene (reference sequence). The DNA of the CDR3 is TGTGCCTTGGGACAGGGTCCATATCAGCCCCAGCATTTT. As protein: CALGQGPYQPQHF.

The chain couples TRBV6-2 or TRBV6-3 to TRBJ2-7; perhaps D is TRBD1 or TRBD2 (5 bases each). Between the trimmed V and J ends, which lost 2 bases and 0 bases, there was a span of 8 bases. There are 14 residues in the CDR3. Germline V gene lookup returns CDR1 MNHEY and CDR2 SVGEGT. The CDR3 region has the DNA TGTGCCAGCAGTTACGTCGGGGCCTCCTACGAGCAGTACTTC. It is translated as CASSYVGASYEQYF.

Note on this clone: The sample holds other DNA sequences that translate to the same CDR3. CDR3 amino acids: CASSLAGGSYEQYF. The CDR3, as DNA: TGTGCCAGCAGCTTAGCTGGTGGGAGCTACGAGCAGTACTTC. The chain links TRBV7-2 to TRBJ2-7; tentative D call: TRBD2 (5 bases). Per germline, CDR1 SGHTA and CDR2 FQGNSA. Trimming removed 0 bases from V and 3 bases from J, with 9 bases in between. This CDR3 region has 14 residues.

This clone was observed once. The J gene is TRBJ1-6, the V gene TRBV11-2, with a weak D call TRBD1 (5 bases). Trimming stripped 3 bases from V and 5 bases from J, with 11 bases between. This CDR3 spans 15 amino acids. Germline V gives CDR1 SGHAT, CDR2 FQNNGV. The CDR3 DNA sequence: TGTGCCAGCAGCTTTCTGGCAGGGAATAATTCACCCCTCCACTTT. It encodes CASSFLAGNNSPLHF.

J is TRBJ1-2 and V is TRBV4-1, with D perhaps matching TRBD1 (6 bases). Deletions cut 4 bases from V and 4 bases from J, with 16 bases between. The germline V gene encodes CDR1 MGHRA and CDR2 YSYEKL. This CDR3 has 15 amino acids. The CDR3 loop reads CASSPRQESSYGYTF. DNA for the CDR3: TGCGCCAGCAGCCCCAGACAGGAGAGTTCCTATGGCTACACCTTC.

The table lists this clone with a few counts. V is TRBV19 and J is TRBJ1-3; D perhaps matches TRBD1 (5 bases). The length of the CDR3 is 15 residues. Germline V gene sequence: CDR1 LNHDA, CDR2 SQIVND (reference sequence). Trimming removed 4 bases at V and 0 bases at J, with 10 bases between. The chain's CDR3 is CASSKQALSGNTIYF. CDR3 bases: TGTGCCAGTAGTAAACAGGCCCTCTCTGGAAACACCATATATTTT.

Only a few counts were recorded for this clone. This chain joins TRBV10-1 and TRBJ1-4, with D hard to call. The CDR3 totals 13 residues. The germline gives CDR1 WNHNN, CDR2 SYGVQD (reference sequence). Trimming took 5 bases from V and 8 from J, leaving 12 bases between them. CDR3 sequence reads: CASSRSTREKLFF. The DNA of the CDR3 is TGCGCCAGCAGTCGTTCTACCAGGGAAAAACTGTTTTTT.

CDR3 coding DNA: TGCGCCAGCACCGACGGCTACGAGCAGTACTTC. Translation gives CASTDGYEQYF. The V gene is TRBV4-1, the J gene TRBJ2-7; D call uncertain. V gave up 7 bases and J gave up 3 bases, with 7 bases separating them. The CDR3 consists of 11 residues. Germline CDR1 MGHRA, CDR2 YSYEKL.

CDR3 loop: CASSLTQDRAEQFF. The CDR3 bases are TGCGCCAGCAGCTTGACCCAGGACAGGGCTGAGCAGTTCTTC. The chain joins TRBV5-1 to TRBJ2-1, with TRBD1 matching 8 bases. V shed 1 base, J shed 9 bases, and the junction held 6 bases outside the gene matches. Per germline, CDR1 SGHRS and CDR2 YFSETQ. The CDR3 length is 14 residues. The full variable domain, its missing parts supplied by reference TRBV5-1 and TRBJ2-1, is KAGVTQTPRYLIKTRGQQVTLSCSPISGHRSVSWYQQTPGQGLQFLFEYFSETQRNKGNFPGRFSGRQFSNSRSEMNVSTLELGDSALYLCASSLTQDRAEQFFGPGTRLTVL.

The chain couples TRBV7-3 to TRBJ2-1, with 7 bases lining up with TRBD2. The CDR3 contains 15 residues. Trimming removed 4 bases from V and 8 bases from J; junction bases left unmatched: 11. Germline CDR1 reads SGHTA; CDR2 reads FQGTGA. The CDR3 loop is CASSSTGLAVDEQFF. The DNA for the CDR3 is TGTGCCAGCAGCTCTACGGGGCTAGCGGTTGATGAGCAGTTCTTC.

This sequence joins TRBV27 and TRBJ2-7; D unclear. Trimming took 5 bases from V and 7 from J, leaving 9 bases between them. The CDR3 has 11 amino acids. From germline, CDR1 is MNHEY and CDR2 SMNVEV (reference sequence). The CDR3 nucleotides read TGTGCCAGCAGTCAAAGTCAAGAGCAGTACTTC. Encoded protein: CASSQSQEQYF.

The V gene is TRBV27, the J gene TRBJ1-6, with D possibly matching TRBD1 (6 bases). This CDR3 spans 15 amino acids. In germline, CDR1 is MNHEY, CDR2 SMNVEV (reference sequence). V dropped 2 bases and J dropped 10 bases, with 15 bases sitting between them. CDR3 sequence: CASSLDLEGTSPLHF. The CDR3 DNA sequence: TGTGCCAGCAGTTTAGACCTCGAGGGGACATCACCCCTCCACTTT.

V is TRBV6-5 and J is TRBJ2-7; perhaps TRBD2 as D (6 bases). The CDR3 is 15 amino acids. V shed 6 bases and J shed 0 bases, with 15 bases lying between them. Germline values: CDR1 MNHEY, CDR2 SVGAGI. The CDR3 DNA is TGTGCCAGCAGAGGGTTGTCGGGACTCTCCTACGAGCAGTACTTC. This gives the protein CASRGLSGLSYEQYF.

The chain combines TRBV5-8 with TRBJ1-1; no definite D call. This CDR3 is built from 14 residues. The germline CDR1 and CDR2 sequences are SGHTS and YDEGEE. The V and J ends lost 4 bases and 0 bases respectively, with 10 bases between them. The CDR3 DNA reads TGTGCCAGCAGCAGGACCGTCTTGAACACTGAAGCTTTCTTT. It is translated as CASSRTVLNTEAFF.

This chain links TRBV30 with TRBJ2-1, with 8 bases that match TRBD2. V trimming: 2 bases; J trimming: 0 bases; junction bases outside the gene matches: 6. The CDR3 spans 16 residues. Germline V gives CDR1 GTSNPN, CDR2 SVGIG (reference sequence). The CDR3 loop reads CAWSNLAGTSYNEQFF. The CDR3 bases are TGTGCCTGGAGTAATTTAGCGGGAACCTCCTACAATGAGCAGTTCTTC.